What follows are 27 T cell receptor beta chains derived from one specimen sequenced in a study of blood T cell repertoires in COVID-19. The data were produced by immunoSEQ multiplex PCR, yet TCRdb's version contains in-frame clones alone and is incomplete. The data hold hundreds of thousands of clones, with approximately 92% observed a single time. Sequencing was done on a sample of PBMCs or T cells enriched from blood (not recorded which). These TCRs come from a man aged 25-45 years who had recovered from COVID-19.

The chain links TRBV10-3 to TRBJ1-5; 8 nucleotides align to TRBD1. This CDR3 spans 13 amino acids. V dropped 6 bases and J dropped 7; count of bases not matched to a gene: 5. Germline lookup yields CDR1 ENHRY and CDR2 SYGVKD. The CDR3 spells CAIRDRVYQPQHF. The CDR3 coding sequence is TGTGCCATCAGGGACAGGGTCTACCAGCCCCAGCATTTT.

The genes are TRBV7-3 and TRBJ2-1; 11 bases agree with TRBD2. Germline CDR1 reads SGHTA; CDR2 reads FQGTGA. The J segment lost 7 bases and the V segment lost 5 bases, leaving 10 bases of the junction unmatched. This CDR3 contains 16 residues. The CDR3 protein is CASSNSGRAFLNEQFF. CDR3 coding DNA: TGTGCCAGCAGCAATAGCGGGAGGGCCTTTTTGAATGAGCAGTTCTTC.

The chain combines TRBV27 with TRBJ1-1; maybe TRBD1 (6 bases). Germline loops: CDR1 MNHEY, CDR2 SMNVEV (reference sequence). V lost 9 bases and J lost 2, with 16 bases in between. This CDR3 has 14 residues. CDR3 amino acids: CASHRTGTNTEAFF. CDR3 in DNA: TGTGCCAGTCATCGCACAGGGACCAACACTGAAGCTTTCTTT.

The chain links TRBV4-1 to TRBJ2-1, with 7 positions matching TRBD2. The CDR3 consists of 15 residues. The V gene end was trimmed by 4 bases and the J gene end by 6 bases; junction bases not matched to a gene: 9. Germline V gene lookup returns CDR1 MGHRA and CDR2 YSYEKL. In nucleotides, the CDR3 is TGCGCCAGCAGCCCCTCCGCGGGGGACTTCAATGAGCAGTTCTTC. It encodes CASSPSAGDFNEQFF.

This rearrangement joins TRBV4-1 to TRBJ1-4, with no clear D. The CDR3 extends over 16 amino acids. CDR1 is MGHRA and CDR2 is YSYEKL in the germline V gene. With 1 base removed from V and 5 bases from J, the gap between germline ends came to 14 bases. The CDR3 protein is CASSQGSRGGNEKLFF. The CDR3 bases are TGCGCCAGCAGCCAAGGGTCACGGGGAGGGAATGAAAAACTGTTTTTT.

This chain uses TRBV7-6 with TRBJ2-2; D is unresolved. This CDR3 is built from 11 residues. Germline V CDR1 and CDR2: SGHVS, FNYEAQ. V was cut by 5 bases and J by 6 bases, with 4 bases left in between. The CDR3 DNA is TGTGCCAGCAGCCTATCCGGGGAGCTGTTTTTT. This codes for CASSLSGELFF.

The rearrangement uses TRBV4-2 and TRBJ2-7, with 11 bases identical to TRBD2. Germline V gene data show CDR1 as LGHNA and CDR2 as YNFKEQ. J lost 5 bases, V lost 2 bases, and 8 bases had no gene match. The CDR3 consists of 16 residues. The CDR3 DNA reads TGTGCCAGCAGCCAACCAATGACTAGCGGGACCGACGAGCAGTACTTC. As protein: CASSQPMTSGTDEQYF.

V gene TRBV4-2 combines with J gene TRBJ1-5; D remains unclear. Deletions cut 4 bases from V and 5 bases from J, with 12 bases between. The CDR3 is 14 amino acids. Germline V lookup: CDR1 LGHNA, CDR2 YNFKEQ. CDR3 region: CASSPPGRDQPQHF. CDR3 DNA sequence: TGTGCCAGCAGCCCTCCGGGGAGGGATCAGCCCCAGCATTTT.

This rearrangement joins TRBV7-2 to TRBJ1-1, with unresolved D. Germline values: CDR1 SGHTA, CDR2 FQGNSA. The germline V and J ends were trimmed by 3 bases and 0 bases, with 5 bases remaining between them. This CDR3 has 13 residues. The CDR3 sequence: CASSFGMNTEAFF. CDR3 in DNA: TGTGCCAGCAGCTTCGGTATGAACACTGAAGCTTTCTTT.

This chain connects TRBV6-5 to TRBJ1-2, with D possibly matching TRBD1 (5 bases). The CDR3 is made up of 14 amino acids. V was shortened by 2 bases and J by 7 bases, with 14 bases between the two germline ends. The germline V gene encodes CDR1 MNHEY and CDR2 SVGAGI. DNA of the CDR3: TGTGCCAGCAGTTACGGCAGGGAGGTCGGTGGCTACACCTTC. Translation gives CASSYGREVGGYTF.

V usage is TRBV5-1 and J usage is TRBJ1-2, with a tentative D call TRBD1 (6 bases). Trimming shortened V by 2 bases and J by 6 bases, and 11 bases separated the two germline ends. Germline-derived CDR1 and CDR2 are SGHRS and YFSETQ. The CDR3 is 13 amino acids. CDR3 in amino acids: CASSLMDSDGYTF. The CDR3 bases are TGCGCCAGCAGCTTAATGGACAGCGATGGCTACACCTTC. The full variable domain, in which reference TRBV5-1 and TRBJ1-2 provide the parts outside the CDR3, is KAGVTQTPRYLIKTRGQQVTLSCSPISGHRSVSWYQQTPGQGLQFLFEYFSETQRNKGNFPGRFSGRQFSNSRSEMNVSTLELGDSALYLCASSLMDSDGYTFGSGTRLTVV.

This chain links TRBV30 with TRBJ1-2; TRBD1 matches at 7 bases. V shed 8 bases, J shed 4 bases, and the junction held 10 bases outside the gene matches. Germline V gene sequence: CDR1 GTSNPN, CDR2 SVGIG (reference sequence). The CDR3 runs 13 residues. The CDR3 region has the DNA TGTGCCGAGGGACAGCTCCTCCCCTATGGCTACACCTTC. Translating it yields CAEGQLLPYGYTF.

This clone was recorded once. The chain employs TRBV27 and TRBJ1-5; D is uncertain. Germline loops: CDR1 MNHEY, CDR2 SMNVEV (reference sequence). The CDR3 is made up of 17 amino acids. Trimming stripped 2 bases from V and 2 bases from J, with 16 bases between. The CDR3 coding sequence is TGTGCCAGCAGTTTAGGTTCGGGGTCAGAGCGCAATCAGCCCCAGCATTTT. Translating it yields CASSLGSGSERNQPQHF.

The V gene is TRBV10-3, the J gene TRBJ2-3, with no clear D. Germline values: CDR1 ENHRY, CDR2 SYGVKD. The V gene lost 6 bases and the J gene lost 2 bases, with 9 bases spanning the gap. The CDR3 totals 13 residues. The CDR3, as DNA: TGTGCCATCAGCATCCAGAACACAGATACGCAGTATTTT. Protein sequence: CAISIQNTDTQYF.

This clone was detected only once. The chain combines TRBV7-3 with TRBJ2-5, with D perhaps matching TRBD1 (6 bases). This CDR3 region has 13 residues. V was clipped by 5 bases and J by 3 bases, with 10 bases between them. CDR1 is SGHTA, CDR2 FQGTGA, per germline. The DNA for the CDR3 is TGTGCCAGCAGCCCCAACAGGGAAGAGACCCAGTACTTC. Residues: CASSPNREETQYF.

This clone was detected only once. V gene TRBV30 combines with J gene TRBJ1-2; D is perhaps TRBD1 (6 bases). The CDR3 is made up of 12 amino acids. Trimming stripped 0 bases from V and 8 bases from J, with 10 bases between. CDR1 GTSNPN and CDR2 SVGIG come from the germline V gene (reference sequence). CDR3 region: CAWSVQGGGYTF. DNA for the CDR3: TGTGCCTGGAGTGTACAGGGAGGGGGCTACACCTTC. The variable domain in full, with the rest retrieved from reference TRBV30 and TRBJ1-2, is SQTIHQWPATLVQPVGSPLSLECTVEGTSNPNLYWYRQAAGRGLQLLFYSVGIGQISSEVPQNLSASRPQDRQFILSSKKLLLSDSGFYLCAWSVQGGGYTFGSGTRLTVV.

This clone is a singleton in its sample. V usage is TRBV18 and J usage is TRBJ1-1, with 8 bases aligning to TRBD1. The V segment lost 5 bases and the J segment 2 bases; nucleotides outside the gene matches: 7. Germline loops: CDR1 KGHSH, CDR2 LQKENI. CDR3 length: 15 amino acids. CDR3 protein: CASSTQGAKNTEAFF. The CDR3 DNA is TGTGCCAGCTCAACCCAGGGGGCGAAAAACACTGAAGCTTTCTTT.

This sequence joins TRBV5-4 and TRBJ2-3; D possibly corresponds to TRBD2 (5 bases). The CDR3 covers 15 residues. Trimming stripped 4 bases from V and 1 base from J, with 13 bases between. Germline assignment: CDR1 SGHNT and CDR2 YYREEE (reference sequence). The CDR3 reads CASSGPGIRTDTQYF. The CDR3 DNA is TGTGCCAGCAGCGGCCCGGGAATTCGCACAGATACGCAGTATTTT.

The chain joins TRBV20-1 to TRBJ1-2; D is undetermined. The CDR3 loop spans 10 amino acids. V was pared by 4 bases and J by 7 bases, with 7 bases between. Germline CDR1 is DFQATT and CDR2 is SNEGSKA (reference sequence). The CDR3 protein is CSATEAGYTF. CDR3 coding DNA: TGCAGTGCTACGGAGGCTGGCTACACCTTC.

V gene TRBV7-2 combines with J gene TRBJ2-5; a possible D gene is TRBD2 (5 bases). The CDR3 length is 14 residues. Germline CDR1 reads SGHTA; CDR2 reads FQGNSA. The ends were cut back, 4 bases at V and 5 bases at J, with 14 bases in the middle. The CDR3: CASSYPRGWETQYF. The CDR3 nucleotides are TGTGCCAGCAGCTACCCTCGGGGATGGGAGACCCAGTACTTC. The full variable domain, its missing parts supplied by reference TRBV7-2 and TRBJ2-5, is GAGVSQSPSNKVTEKGKDVELRCDPISGHTALYWYRQSLGQGLEFLIYFQGNSAPDKSGLPSDRFSAERTGGSVSTLTIQRTQQEDSAVYLCASSYPRGWETQYFGPGTRLLVL.

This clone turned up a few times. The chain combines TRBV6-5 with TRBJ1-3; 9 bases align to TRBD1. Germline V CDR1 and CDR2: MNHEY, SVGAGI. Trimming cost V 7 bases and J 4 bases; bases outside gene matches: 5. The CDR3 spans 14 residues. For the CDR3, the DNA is TGTGCCAGCAATCACAGGGGGCACGGAAACACCATATATTTT. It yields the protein CASNHRGHGNTIYF.

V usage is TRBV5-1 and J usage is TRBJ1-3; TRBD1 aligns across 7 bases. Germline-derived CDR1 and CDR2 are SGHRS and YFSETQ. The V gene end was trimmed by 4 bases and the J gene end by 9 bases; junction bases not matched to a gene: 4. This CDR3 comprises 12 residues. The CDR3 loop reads CASSPQGTTIYF. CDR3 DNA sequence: TGCGCCAGCAGCCCACAGGGGACCACCATATATTTT.

DNA for the CDR3: TGTGCCAGCAGCTTGGGACAGGGGGCGGGCAATGAGCAGTTCTTC. Its translation is CASSLGQGAGNEQFF. This chain links TRBV11-2 with TRBJ2-1; 12 nucleotides line up with TRBD1. The CDR3 has 15 amino acids. Germline V gives CDR1 SGHAT, CDR2 FQNNGV. The ends lost 3 bases at V and 6 bases at J; junction bases unmatched: 3.

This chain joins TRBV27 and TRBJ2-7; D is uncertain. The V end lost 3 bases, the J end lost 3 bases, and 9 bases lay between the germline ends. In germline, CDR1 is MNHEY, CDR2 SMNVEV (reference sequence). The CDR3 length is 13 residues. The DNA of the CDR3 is TGTGCCAGCAGTTTTAGAGCATACTACGAGCAGTACTTC. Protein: CASSFRAYYEQYF.

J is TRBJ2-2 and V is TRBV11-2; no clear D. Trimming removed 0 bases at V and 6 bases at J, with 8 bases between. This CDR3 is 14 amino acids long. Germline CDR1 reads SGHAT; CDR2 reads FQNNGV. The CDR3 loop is CASSLDPSAGELFF. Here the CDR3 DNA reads TGTGCCAGCAGCTTAGATCCTTCTGCCGGGGAGCTGTTTTTT.

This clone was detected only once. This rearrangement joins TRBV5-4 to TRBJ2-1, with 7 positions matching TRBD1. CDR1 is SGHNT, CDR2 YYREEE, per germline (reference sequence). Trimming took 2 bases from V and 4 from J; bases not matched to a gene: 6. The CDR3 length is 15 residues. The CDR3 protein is CASSFTGTVYNEQFF. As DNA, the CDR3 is TGTGCCAGCAGCTTCACCGGGACAGTATACAATGAGCAGTTCTTC.

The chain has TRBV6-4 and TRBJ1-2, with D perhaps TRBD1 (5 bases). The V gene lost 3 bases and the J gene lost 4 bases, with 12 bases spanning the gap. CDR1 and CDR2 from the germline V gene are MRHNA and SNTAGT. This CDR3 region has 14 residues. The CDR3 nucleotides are TGTGCCAGCAGTGAGCAGGGTAGTGGCTATGGCTACACCTTC. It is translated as CASSEQGSGYGYTF.